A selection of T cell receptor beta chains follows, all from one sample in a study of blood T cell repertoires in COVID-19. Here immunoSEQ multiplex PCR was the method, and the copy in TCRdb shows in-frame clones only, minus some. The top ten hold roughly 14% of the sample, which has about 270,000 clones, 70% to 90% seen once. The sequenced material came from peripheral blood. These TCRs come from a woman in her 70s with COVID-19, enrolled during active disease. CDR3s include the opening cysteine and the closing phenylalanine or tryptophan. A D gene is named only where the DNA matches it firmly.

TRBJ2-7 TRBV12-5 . CASGLAGGSYEQYF
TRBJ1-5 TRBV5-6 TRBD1 CASSGTDREGQPQHF
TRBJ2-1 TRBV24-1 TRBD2 CATSHTGTRNEQFF
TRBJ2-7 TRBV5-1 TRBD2 CASSLSGGVYEQYF
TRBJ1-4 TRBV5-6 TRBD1 CASSLGTGFGEKLFF
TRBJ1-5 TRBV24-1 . CATSDWTSNQPQHF
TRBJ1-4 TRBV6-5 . CASSQRHGNEKLFF
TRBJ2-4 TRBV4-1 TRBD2 CASRPTSGGTINIQYF
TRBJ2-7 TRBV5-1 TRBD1 CASSLGVGGVEQYF
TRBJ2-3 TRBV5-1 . CASSPGPTDTQYF
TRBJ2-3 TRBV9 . CASSARGLRTDTQYF
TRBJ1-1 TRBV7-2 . CASTWASNTEAFF
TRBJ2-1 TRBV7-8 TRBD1 CASSPGTGGYNEQFF
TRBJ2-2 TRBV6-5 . CASSYEGPSVQLFF
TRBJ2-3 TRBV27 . CASSLLGGAVDTQYF
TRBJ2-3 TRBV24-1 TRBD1 CATSDPRQGMGTDTQYF
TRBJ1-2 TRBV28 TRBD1 CASSNTGARGYTF
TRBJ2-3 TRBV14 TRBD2 CASSWGLAGAAFEWYF
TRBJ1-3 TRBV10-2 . CASSEWVRAGNTIYF
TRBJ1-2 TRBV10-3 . CAISVALGGGYTF
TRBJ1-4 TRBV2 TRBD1 CASGQGIGNEKLFF
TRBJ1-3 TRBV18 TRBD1 CASSRGQGNSGNTIYF
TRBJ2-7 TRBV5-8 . CASSRLRNEQYF
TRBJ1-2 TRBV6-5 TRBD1 CASTRDREDYGYTF
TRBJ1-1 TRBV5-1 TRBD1 CASSSGGGTEAFF
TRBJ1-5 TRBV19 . CASSIGVRGGGSNQPQHF
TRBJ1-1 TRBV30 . CAWSVGGGTEAFF
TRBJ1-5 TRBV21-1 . CASSTTCRTGKGQPQHF
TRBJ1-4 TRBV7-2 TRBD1 CASSLGQGNEKLFF
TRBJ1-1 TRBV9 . CASSPPLGPNTEAFF
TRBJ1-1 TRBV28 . CASSLPLGGSYMNTEAFF
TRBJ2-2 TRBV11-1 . CASSLVGGTGELFF
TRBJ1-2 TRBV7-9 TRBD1 CASSLGQGAPGYTF
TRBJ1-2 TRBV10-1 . CASSDGRPYGYTF
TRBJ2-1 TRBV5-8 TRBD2 CASSLAPGLAVYNEQFF
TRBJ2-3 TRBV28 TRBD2 CASHRTSGGTDTQYF
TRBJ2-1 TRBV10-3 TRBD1 CAIRQGTLNEQFF
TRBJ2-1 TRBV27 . CASSLSIQRTSSYNEQFF
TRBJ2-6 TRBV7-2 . CASSFREDGANVLTF
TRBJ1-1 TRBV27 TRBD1 CASSLSGQGLTEAFF
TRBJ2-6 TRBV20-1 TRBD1 CSASGQGSGANVLTF
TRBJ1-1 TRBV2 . CARAGLEAFF
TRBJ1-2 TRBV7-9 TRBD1 CASSSPRTGGDGYTF
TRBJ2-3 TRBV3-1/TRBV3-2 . CASSPLEVRKDTQYF
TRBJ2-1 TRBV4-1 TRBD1 CASSQGTGNNEQFF
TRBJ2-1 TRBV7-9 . CASRNGGQGEQFF
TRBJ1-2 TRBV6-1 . CASSEALGRGYTF
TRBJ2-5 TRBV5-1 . CASSLNGVKGETQYF
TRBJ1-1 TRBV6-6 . CASSYSKGYDTEAFF
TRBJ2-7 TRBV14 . CASSQVRREQYF
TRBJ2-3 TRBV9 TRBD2 CASSGGGSTDTQYF
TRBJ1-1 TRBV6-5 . CASSYSQGRNTEAFF
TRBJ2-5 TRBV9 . CASSVEAGYFQETQYF
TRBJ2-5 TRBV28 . CASSLPLVTKGVQYF
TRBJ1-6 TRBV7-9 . CASSFEGDSPLHF
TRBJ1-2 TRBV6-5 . CANLPAGGTYGYTF
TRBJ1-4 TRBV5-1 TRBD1 CASSLEAGQRGLSEKLFF
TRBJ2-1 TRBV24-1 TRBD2 CATRSSGSYNEQFF
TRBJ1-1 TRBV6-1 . CASSRPTQLNTEAFF